This TCR beta chain was sequenced in a study of human T cells and chemical hapten exposure. This clonotype showed up just a few times. This sample's time point: patch test 3, about 24 weeks after DPC sensitization. Treatment: therapeutic diphenylcyclopropenone sensitization with weekly scalp DPC. Unfractionated whole blood was the source from which total RNA was extracted. TCRdb re-called the RACE reads with MiXCR, one entry per CDR3 protein. The sample yields around 110,000 distinct CDR3 sequences, around 10% seen once. The CDR3 is 13 amino acids. Germline V CDR1 and CDR2: LGHNA, YSLEER. V gave up 4 bases and J gave up 8 bases; unmatched junction bases: 3.

The material was whole blood, obtained in connection with sensitization to the hapten diphenylcyclopropenone (DPC). The V gene is TRBV4-3, the J gene TRBJ2-1; TRBD2 agrees at 9 bases. This TCR came from a woman in her forties or fifties with alopecia areata. Some clones in this sample may be carry-over from other donors' samples. The CDR3 DNA follows: TGCGCCAGCAGCCTAGCGGGAGTTGATGAGCAGTTCTTC. This gives the protein CASSLAGVDEQFF.